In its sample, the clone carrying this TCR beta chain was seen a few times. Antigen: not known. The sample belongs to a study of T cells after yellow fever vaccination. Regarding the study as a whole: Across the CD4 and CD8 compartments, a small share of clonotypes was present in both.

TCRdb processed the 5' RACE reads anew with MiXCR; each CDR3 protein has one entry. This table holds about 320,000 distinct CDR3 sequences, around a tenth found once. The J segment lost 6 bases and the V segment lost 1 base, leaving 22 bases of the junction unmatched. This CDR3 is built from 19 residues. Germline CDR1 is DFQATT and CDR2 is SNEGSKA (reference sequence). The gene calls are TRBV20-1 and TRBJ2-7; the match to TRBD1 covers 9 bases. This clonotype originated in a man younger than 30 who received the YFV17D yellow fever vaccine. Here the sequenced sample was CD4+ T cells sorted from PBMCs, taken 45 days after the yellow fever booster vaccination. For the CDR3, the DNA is TGCAGTGCTAGAGCGACGCGATTTTTTGATGGGGGACAGGGTATCGAGCAGTACTTC. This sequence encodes CSARATRFFDGGQGIEQYF.